This is a list of T cell receptor beta chains from one sample in a study of T cells expressing NK-cell markers. TCRdb re-called the 5' RACE reads and shows each CDR3 protein once, DNA omitted. The sample includes more than 120,000 distinct CDR3 sequences. Sequencing input: blood T cells: a sorted CD56 or NKG2C T cell subset, CD4+ or CD8+ T cells, or bulk PBMC T cells (not recorded which). These receptors originate from a man between 18 and 29 years old in good health. Each CDR3 is given with its conserved first and last residue. Fields, in order: V gene, J gene, CDR3 protein.

TRBV5-5,TRBJ2-7,CASSPASYEQYF
TRBV11-2,TRBJ2-7,CASSPLGGSGEQYF
TRBV27,TRBJ2-7,CASSDMDNASGEQYF
TRBV11-3,TRBJ1-2,CASSPFRGYGYTF
TRBV7-6,TRBJ2-3,CASSLSTGSPDTQYF
TRBV29-1,TRBJ2-1,CSVLAGPNEQFF
TRBV7-9,TRBJ1-4,CASSFPRGLDEKLFF
TRBV21-1,TRBJ2-3,CASSKGGGHGTDTQYF
TRBV27,TRBJ2-3,CASSLEAPPDTQYF
TRBV29-1,TRBJ2-7,CSVGRADEQYF
TRBV12-3/TRBV12-4,TRBJ2-3,CASTEPGTGGLADTQYF
TRBV12-5,TRBJ2-2,CASGSPGEKNTGELFF
TRBV27,TRBJ2-1,CASSPLTDPQFF
TRBV3-1,TRBJ1-2,CASSPPGGYGYTF
TRBV5-6,TRBJ2-5,CASSLVGGGETQYF
TRBV7-9,TRBJ1-2,CASRTEGYGYTF
TRBV3-1,TRBJ2-2,CASSQDMSRADRTGELFF
TRBV30,TRBJ2-1,CAWSVQPGTDAYNEQFF
TRBV6-1,TRBJ2-3,CASGRLSTDTQYF
TRBV28,TRBJ2-1,CASGGSRSEQFF
TRBV27,TRBJ2-1,CASSLGTPTNEQFF
TRBV6-5,TRBJ2-5,CASSYSSSDVSETQYF
TRBV11-2,TRBJ2-5,CASSSPGQLQETQYF
TRBV5-4,TRBJ2-1,CASSPSGLAGIEQFF
TRBV20-1,TRBJ2-1,CSARGLPNEQFF
TRBV9,TRBJ2-7,CASSLTGMAYEQYF
TRBV20-1,TRBJ2-2,CSAKTGGDAGELFF
TRBV12-3/TRBV12-4,TRBJ2-3,CATRTSGRKDTQYF
TRBV4-2,TRBJ2-3,CASSQEGAGVDTQYF
TRBV29-1,TRBJ2-2,CSVVDSGRNTGELFF
TRBV30,TRBJ2-1,CAWSVEREEGEQFF
TRBV30,TRBJ2-1,CAWRFPSSYNEQFF
TRBV27,TRBJ2-5,CASSSPPGGQETQYF
TRBV4-1,TRBJ1-5,CASSQGLSQPQHF
TRBV29-1,TRBJ2-3,CSVVLAGTRDTQYF
TRBV4-1,TRBJ2-1,CASSRVHAGSDEQFF
TRBV4-1,TRBJ2-1,CASSHLSDLYNEQFF
TRBV2,TRBJ2-5,CASSLFGLAGEETQYF
TRBV7-9,TRBJ2-1,CASSFALAGGPHNEQFF
TRBV7-6,TRBJ2-5,CASSLRQKLAFQETQYF
TRBV19,TRBJ2-7,CASSTRAVSYEQYF
TRBV5-1,TRBJ1-4,CASSTGTGQNEKLFF
TRBV7-9,TRBJ1-1,CASSLHPGSGATEAFF
TRBV27,TRBJ1-3,CASSLDRGFGNTIYF
TRBV27,TRBJ2-7,CASRTGIAAYEQYF
TRBV11-2,TRBJ2-2,CASSPPEPGTRATGELFF
TRBV29-1,TRBJ2-5,CSVEEGVKETQYF